The rows below give T cell receptor beta chains drawn from one sample of a study of human T cells and chemical hapten exposure. TCRdb re-analysed the RACE reads in MiXCR, keeping a single row per CDR3 protein. This sample yields over 55,000 distinct CDR3 sequences, of which over 8.5% are seen a single time; roughly 1.4% belongs to the top ten. Sequencing was performed on whole blood, taken in connection with sensitization to the hapten diphenylcyclopropenone (DPC). Receptors were obtained from a woman aged 50 to 60 with alopecia areata. Some clones in this sample may be carry-over from other donors' samples. The CDR3 runs from the conserved cysteine through the conserved F or W. The D gene is left open where the match is weak. Expanded clones are given a class, and other clones once, few, many or no size at all.

CASSFDPGQGGETQYF	TGCGCCAGCAGCTTTGATCCGGGACAGGGAGGAGAGACCCAGTACTTC	TRBD1	few	TRBJ2-5	TRBV5-1
CASSLQGMSTEAFF	TGCGCCAGCAGCTTGCAGGGGATGAGCACTGAAGCTTTCTTT	NA	NA	TRBJ1-1	TRBV5-1
CASSLRTSGSGEQYF	TGTGCCAGCAGCCTCCGGACTAGCGGGAGTGGCGAGCAGTACTTC	TRBD2	NA	TRBJ2-7	TRBV4-2
CASRKTGSNYGYTF	TGTGCCAGCAGGAAGACAGGATCTAACTATGGCTACACCTTC	NA	many	TRBJ1-2	TRBV27
CASSFLGNEQFF	TGTGCCAGCAGCTTTTTAGGGAATGAGCAGTTCTTC	NA	NA	TRBJ2-1	TRBV11-2
CASILTGGNINGYTF	TGTGCCAGCATCCTAACAGGGGGCAATATCAATGGCTACACCTTC	TRBD1	NA	TRBJ1-2	TRBV28
CASSYSRGTGNTIYF	TGTGCCAGCAGTTACTCCCGGGGAACTGGAAACACCATATATTTT	NA	many	TRBJ1-3	TRBV6-5
CASSPYLVSGGAGWTEAFF	TGTGCCAGCAGCCCCTATCTCGTGAGCGGGGGCGCAGGGTGGACTGAAGCTTTCTTT	NA	few	TRBJ1-1	TRBV3-1
CASSEYMSYEQYF	TGTGCCAGCAGTGAATATATGAGCTACGAGCAGTACTTC	NA	many	TRBJ2-7	TRBV25-1
CASSSPTGGPDTQYF	TGTGCCAGCAGCTCGCCGACAGGGGGCCCAGATACGCAGTATTTT	TRBD1	many	TRBJ2-3	TRBV5-4
CASSQGVTGKGNTQYF	TGTGCCAGCAGCCAAGGGGTTACAGGGAAGGGAAATACGCAGTATTTT	NA	many	TRBJ2-3	TRBV3-1
CSVEVTYEQYF	TGCAGCGTTGAAGTTACCTACGAGCAGTACTTC	NA	few	TRBJ2-7	TRBV29-1
CSAGGGADQPQHF	TGCAGTGCAGGCGGGGGGGCCGATCAGCCCCAGCATTTT	NA	many	TRBJ1-5	TRBV20-1
CASSSDRPSGNTIYF	TGTGCCAGCAGCAGCGACAGGCCCTCTGGAAACACCATATATTTT	NA	NA	TRBJ1-3	TRBV6-6
CASSSYRANTGELFF	TGTGCCAGCAGCTCTTACAGGGCCAACACCGGGGAGCTGTTTTTT	NA	many	TRBJ2-2	TRBV7-6
CSARDYRVNYGYTF	TGCAGTGCTAGAGATTACAGGGTTAACTATGGCTACACCTTC	NA	many	TRBJ1-2	TRBV20-1
CASTTSGTTFYEQYF	TGCGCCAGCACCACCTCCGGGACTACCTTCTACGAGCAGTACTTC	TRBD2	few	TRBJ2-7	TRBV5-1
CASSPPIGGGQETQYF	TGTGCCAGCTCACCACCCATCGGGGGAGGTCAAGAGACCCAGTACTTC	NA	few	TRBJ2-5	TRBV18
CASLTEGRPLSGANVLTF	TGTGCCAGTCTGACGGAGGGAAGGCCCCTCTCTGGGGCCAACGTCCTGACTTTC	NA	many	TRBJ2-6	TRBV28
CASSFGPPGAFF	TGTGCCAGCAGTTTCGGACCGCCCGGAGCTTTCTTT	NA	many	TRBJ1-1	TRBV6-1
CASSGTGTGHEKLFF	TGTGCCAGCAGCGGTACCGGGACAGGGCATGAAAAACTGTTTTTT	TRBD1	many	TRBJ1-4	TRBV7-2
CSARPGPDTQYF	TGCAGTGCTAGACCGGGTCCAGATACGCAGTATTTT	NA	NA	TRBJ2-3	TRBV20-1
CSVDGESNYGYTF	TGCAGCGTTGACGGGGAGTCTAACTATGGCTACACCTTC	NA	NA	TRBJ1-2	TRBV29-1
CASSPTGGSYQPQHF	TGTGCCAGCTCACCGACCGGGGGCAGTTATCAGCCCCAGCATTTT	NA	few	TRBJ1-5	TRBV18
CASGSSTLTDTQYF	TGTGCCAGCGGATCAAGTACTCTCACAGATACGCAGTATTTT	NA	few	TRBJ2-3	TRBV6-6
CASSLFVSGRRGEQFF	TGTGCCAGCAGTTTATTCGTAAGCGGGAGGAGAGGGGAGCAGTTCTTC	TRBD2	NA	TRBJ2-1	TRBV28
CASSRDRGPYGYTF	TGTGCCAGCAGCCGCGACAGGGGCCCCTATGGCTACACCTTC	TRBD1	few	TRBJ1-2	TRBV11-2
CASSWDSQPYNEQFF	TGTGCCAGCAGCTGGGACAGTCAACCCTACAATGAGCAGTTCTTC	TRBD1	many	TRBJ2-1	TRBV5-6
CASSVDLSMTGRVAFF	TGTGCCAGCAGTGTTGACCTATCTATGACCGGCCGCGTTGCTTTCTTT	NA	many	TRBJ1-1	TRBV2
CSAGDNGLTEAFF	TGCAGTGCCGGGGACAACGGGCTCACTGAAGCTTTCTTT	NA	many	TRBJ1-1	TRBV20-1
CASSLEPTRNTQYF	TGTGCCAGCAGCTTAGAACCGACGAGGAATACGCAGTATTTT	NA	many	TRBJ2-3	TRBV7-2
CASSFPIQHGDEQYF	TGTGCCAGCAGCTTTCCTATCCAGCATGGGGACGAGCAGTACTTC	NA	many	TRBJ2-7	TRBV5-5
CASSRSGDTQYF	TGTGCCAGCAGCCGATCGGGAGATACGCAGTATTTT	NA	NA	TRBJ2-3	TRBV11-2
CASSSNRGPPYEQYF	TGTGCCAGCAGTTCTAACAGGGGGCCTCCCTACGAGCAGTACTTC	TRBD1	NA	TRBJ2-7	TRBV6-2/TRBV6-3
CASSPGPYTEAFF	TGTGCCAGCTCACCAGGACCGTACACTGAAGCTTTCTTT	NA	many	TRBJ1-1	TRBV18
CASTPHSADYGYTF	TGTGCCAGCACCCCCCATTCGGCAGACTATGGCTACACCTTC	NA	many	TRBJ1-2	TRBV12-3/TRBV12-4
CASSSVDRDEQYF	TGTGCCAGCAGTTCGGTGGACAGAGACGAGCAGTACTTC	NA	few	TRBJ2-7	TRBV6-5
CASKVNRGDTEAFF	TGTGCCAGCAAGGTGAACAGGGGGGACACTGAAGCTTTCTTT	TRBD1	many	TRBJ1-1	TRBV7-9
CASSFRDRVSPLHF	TGTGCCAGCAGTTTTAGGGACAGGGTTTCACCCCTCCACTTT	TRBD1	few	TRBJ1-6	TRBV6-6
CASSLRQGEAFF	TGTGCCAGCAGCCTCCGGCAGGGGGAAGCTTTCTTT	NA	many	TRBJ1-1	TRBV3-1
CASSLGGDGSYNEQFF	TGTGCCAGCAGCTTGGGGGGGGACGGCTCCTACAATGAGCAGTTCTTC	TRBD2	many	TRBJ2-1	TRBV7-7
CSARAGTANQPQHF	TGCAGTGCTAGAGCCGGGACAGCCAATCAGCCCCAGCATTTT	TRBD1	few	TRBJ1-5	TRBV20-1
CASSLWGAGSYGYTF	TGTGCCAGCAGCTTGTGGGGCGCAGGCAGCTATGGCTACACCTTC	NA	NA	TRBJ1-2	TRBV5-4
CASSSGGFEQPQHF	TGTGCCAGCAGTAGCGGCGGTTTCGAACAGCCCCAGCATTTT	NA	few	TRBJ1-5	TRBV28
CASSPRLAGEVF	TGTGCCAGCAGCCCGCGACTAGCCGGGGAAGTCTTC	TRBD2	many	TRBJ2-1	TRBV7-2
CSAPRGQYQPYEQYF	TGCAGTGCGCCCCGGGGGCAGTACCAGCCCTACGAGCAGTACTTC	NA	NA	TRBJ2-7	TRBV20-1
CCGRGPSSNQPQHF	TGCTGCGGTCGTGGCCCTTCCAGCAATCAGCCCCAGCATTTT	NA	many	TRBJ1-5	TRBV20-1
CSVGGAGQDQPQHF	TGCAGCGTGGGGGGGGCAGGGCAGGATCAGCCCCAGCATTTT	NA	NA	TRBJ1-5	TRBV29-1
CASSQDKGPGYEQYF	TGCGCCAGCAGCCAAGATAAGGGGCCAGGGTACGAGCAGTACTTC	NA	few	TRBJ2-7	TRBV4-1
CASSLRFTDTQYF	TGTGCCAGCAGCCTCCGGTTCACAGATACGCAGTATTTT	NA	many	TRBJ2-3	TRBV14
CASSVPGTGNEKLFF	TGTGCCAGCAGTGTACCCGGGACAGGGAATGAAAAACTGTTTTTT	TRBD1	once	TRBJ1-4	TRBV2
CASSYRGGTDTQYF	TGTGCCAGCAGCTATCGGGGCGGCACAGATACGCAGTATTTT	NA	many	TRBJ2-3	TRBV7-8
CASSLTASGNTIYF	TGTGCCAGCAGTTTAACGGCCTCTGGAAACACCATATATTTT	NA	few	TRBJ1-3	TRBV28
CASSSVAGVYYEQYF	TGTGCCAGCAGCTCCGTAGCGGGCGTTTACTACGAGCAGTACTTC	TRBD2	many	TRBJ2-7	TRBV7-6
CASTSPPVGYTF	TGTGCCAGCACCTCCCCTCCGGTTGGCTACACCTTC	NA	NA	TRBJ1-2	TRBV7-9